Listed here are 21 T cell receptor beta chains from one sample, sequenced in a study of metastatic and nonmetastatic thyroid tumors. Thyroid surgery was performed in patients who had received no treatment beforehand. With MiXCR, TCRdb called clones anew from the PCR reads. The sample contains around 37,000 clones, about 25% of which appear only once. Sequenced: blood. The receptor set was obtained from a female donor with papillary thyroid cancer or a benign thyroid nodule (not recorded which). Some clones in this sample may be carry-over from other donors' samples.

Of note for this clone: A much larger clonotype is one base distant, so this may be a read error. V and J are TRBV29-1 and TRBJ1-1; D gene unclear. The CDR3 sequence is 13 residues long. Germline V gene data show CDR1 as SQVTM and CDR2 as ANQGSEA. The CDR3 region has the DNA TGCAGCGTTGAAGGACACCTCAACACTGAATCTTTCTTT. Translating gives CSVEGHLNTESFF.

V and J are TRBV4-1 and TRBJ2-7; D remains ambiguous. The V gene's germline CDR1 is MGHRA and CDR2 YSYEKL. The V end lost 5 bases, the J end lost 6 bases, and 11 bases lay between the germline ends. This CDR3 is 12 amino acids long. CDR3 DNA: TGCGCCAGCAGCGCCCTTGGAGCCGAGCAGTACTTC. Protein product: CASSALGAEQYF.

This clone has more than one count but fewer than ten. The chain is built from TRBV6-1 and TRBJ2-1; D possibly corresponds to TRBD2 (5 bases). With 1 base removed from V and 6 bases from J, the gap between germline ends came to 13 bases. The CDR3 has 15 residues. The germline V gene has CDR1 MNHNS and CDR2 SASEGT. DNA of the CDR3: TGTGCCAGCAGTGAAGAAAGCGGCGGGCCCAATGAGCAGTTCTTC. It yields the protein CASSEESGGPNEQFF.

The CDR3 spells CASSLGTGGTDTQYF. CDR3 DNA sequence: TGTGCCAGCAGCCTCGGGACAGGGGGCACAGATACGCAGTATTTT. The rearrangement links TRBV11-1 to TRBJ2-3; 10 bases fit TRBD1. CDR1 is SGHAT, CDR2 FQDESV, per germline (reference sequence). There are 15 residues in the CDR3. V shed 5 bases, J shed 1 base, and the junction held 3 bases outside the gene matches.

This clone was detected only a few times. The V gene is TRBV7-2, the J gene TRBJ1-5; D is perhaps TRBD1 (5 bases). From germline, CDR1 is SGHTA and CDR2 FQGNSA. V was shortened by 5 bases and J by 5 bases, with 10 bases between the two germline ends. The CDR3 consists of 13 residues. The CDR3 spells CASSGGCYQPQHF. For the CDR3, the DNA is TGTGCCAGCAGCGGGGGTTGTTATCAGCCCCAGCATTTT.

This clone is medium-sized in the sample. The genes are TRBV6-1 and TRBJ1-2, with D perhaps matching TRBD1 (5 bases). V was shortened by 5 bases and J by 4 bases, with 8 bases between the two germline ends. The CDR3 is 12 residues long. The germline CDR1 and CDR2 sequences are MNHNS and SASEGT. The CDR3 DNA reads TGTGCCAGCAGTCCCGACAGCTATGGCTACACCTTC. Its protein product is CASSPDSYGYTF.

This clone showed up just a few times. The chain carries TRBV6-5 and TRBJ2-3, with 10 positions matching TRBD2. Trimming removed 6 bases from V and 2 bases from J; junction bases left unmatched: 14. Germline values: CDR1 MNHEY, CDR2 SVGAGI. There are 18 residues in the CDR3. CDR3 coding DNA: TGTGCCAGCAGGATGGGGGTGGAGCGGGAGGGGGTCACAGATACGCAGTATTTT. It encodes CASRMGVEREGVTDTQYF.

The table lists this clone with many counts. V usage is TRBV3-1 and J usage is TRBJ1-5; D unresolved. The CDR3 spans 16 residues. Germline CDR1 LGHDT, CDR2 YNNKEL (reference sequence). Trimming left V 1 base short and J 3 bases short, with 13 bases between. CDR3 loop: CASSQGSGVPNQPQHF. In DNA, the CDR3 is TGTGCCAGCAGCCAAGGATCAGGCGTACCCAATCAGCCCCAGCATTTT. Combining the CDR3 with reference TRBV3-1 and TRBJ1-5 gives the whole variable domain DTAVSQTPKYLVTQMGNDKSIKCEQNLGHDTMYWYKQDSKKFLKIMFSYNNKELIINETVPNRFSPKSPDKAHLNLHINSLELGDSAVYFCASSQGSGVPNQPQHFGDGTRLSIL.

This clone was picked up many times. J is TRBJ2-2 and V is TRBV12-3 or TRBV12-4, with D unresolved. The V and J ends lost 2 bases and 0 bases respectively, with 10 bases between them. The CDR3 spans 16 residues. CDR3 residues: CASSLRLGSNTGELFF. The CDR3 DNA follows: TGTGCCAGCAGTTTAAGGCTAGGGTCGAACACCGGGGAGCTGTTTTTT.

This sequence joins TRBV4-1 and TRBJ1-1, with no clear D. Germline V gene lookup returns CDR1 MGHRA and CDR2 YSYEKL. V lost 3 bases and J lost 4, with 15 bases in between. The CDR3 consists of 15 residues. The CDR3 region is CASSQVGSPRTEAFF. CDR3 nucleotides: TGCGCCAGCAGCCAGGTAGGCAGTCCCCGCACTGAAGCTTTCTTT.

This clone was seen more than once but under ten times. The chain joins TRBV25-1 to TRBJ1-5; maybe TRBD1 (6 bases). This CDR3 has 16 amino acids. The V end lost 7 bases, the J end lost 2 bases, and 18 bases lay between the germline ends. Germline values: CDR1 MGHDK, CDR2 SYGVNS. CDR3 sequence reads: CASTDTGWGGNQPQHF. DNA of the CDR3: TGTGCCAGCACTGATACAGGGTGGGGGGGCAATCAGCCCCAGCATTTT.

The chain employs TRBV9 and TRBJ2-1, with D possibly matching TRBD2 (6 bases). Germline CDR1 and CDR2: SGDLS and YYNGEE. This CDR3 is 12 amino acids long. V was shortened by 2 bases and J by 13 bases, with 13 bases between the two germline ends. The CDR3 DNA sequence: TGTGCCAGCAGCGTTAGCGGAGACCCACAGTTCTTC. Its translation is CASSVSGDPQFF.

V and J are TRBV27 and TRBJ2-7; perhaps TRBD2 as D (5 bases). The V and J ends lost 10 bases and 3 bases respectively, with 16 bases between them. The germline V gene encodes CDR1 MNHEY and CDR2 SMNVEV (reference sequence). This CDR3 has 13 amino acids. CDR3 in DNA: TGTGCCACACGGCCCCCCGGGGACTACGAGCAGTACTTC. Translating gives CATRPPGDYEQYF.

The V and J genes are TRBV28 and TRBJ2-3; D gene unclear. CDR3 length: 17 amino acids. Germline V gene data show CDR1 as MDHEN and CDR2 as SYDVKM. Trimming shortened V by 1 base and J by 0 bases, and 14 bases separated the two germline ends. CDR3 residues: CASSLSPWRTSTDTQYF. In DNA form, the CDR3 reads TGTGCCAGCAGTTTATCCCCTTGGCGCACCAGCACAGATACGCAGTATTTT. Supplemented by reference TRBV28 and TRBJ2-3, the full variable domain reads DVKVTQSSRYLVKRTGEKVFLECVQDMDHENMFWYRQDPGLGLRLIYFSYDVKMKEKGDIPEGYSVSREKKERFSLILESASTNQTSMYLCASSLSPWRTSTDTQYFGPGTRLTVL.

This rearrangement joins TRBV9 to TRBJ1-5; TRBD1 agrees at 9 bases. Per germline, CDR1 SGDLS and CDR2 YYNGEE. The CDR3 consists of 17 residues. V lost 3 bases, J lost 6 bases, and 13 bases stayed unmatched. CDR3 sequence: CASSAGLEGQGTQPQHF. CDR3 nucleotide sequence: TGTGCCAGCAGCGCGGGCCTGGAGGGACAGGGTACTCAGCCCCAGCATTTT.

This clone was seen more than once but under ten times. CDR3 in amino acids: CASSGTGFGEQFF. The CDR3 nucleotides read TGTGCCAGCAGTGGAACAGGGTTTGGTGAGCAGTTCTTC. The chain joins TRBV6-1 to TRBJ2-1, with TRBD1 as a possible D gene (6 bases). CDR3 size: 13 residues. The germline gives CDR1 MNHNS, CDR2 SASEGT. The germline V and J ends were trimmed by 4 bases and 9 bases, with 13 bases remaining between them.

This clone was seen ten or more times. The V call is TRBV30, the J call TRBJ1-6; D possibly corresponds to TRBD1 (5 bases). Germline assignment: CDR1 GTSNPN and CDR2 SVGIG (reference sequence). This CDR3 is 13 amino acids long. Trimming pared 4 bases from V and 8 bases from J, leaving 12 bases between. CDR3 sequence (DNA): TGTGCCTGGACCGGGACCCACTATTCACCCCTCCACTTT. It is translated as CAWTGTHYSPLHF.

This clone occurred a few times. The V gene is TRBV28, the J gene TRBJ1-5; D gene ambiguous. V was cut by 5 bases and J by 9 bases, with 14 bases left in between. The CDR3 is 13 amino acids. CDR1 and CDR2 from the germline V gene are MDHEN and SYDVKM. The CDR3 DNA is TGTGCCAGCAGTCCGGGTAGTGTGCTGCCCCAGCATTTT. Translating gives CASSPGSVLPQHF.

This clone was seen repeatedly, ten times or more. The chain is built from TRBV11-1 and TRBJ1-1, with 7 bases fitting TRBD1. Looked up from germline, CDR1 is SGHAT and CDR2 is FQDESV (reference sequence). J lost 6 bases, V lost 1 base, and 11 bases had no gene match. The CDR3 is 16 residues long. The CDR3 region has the DNA TGTGCCAGCAGCTTAGAAAGTGGACAGGCCCTTGCTGAAGCTTTCTTT. It encodes CASSLESGQALAEAFF.

The table lists this clone with a few counts. The chain has TRBV2 and TRBJ2-1, with D unresolved. The CDR3 is 13 residues long. V gave up 2 bases and J gave up 6 bases, with 8 bases separating them. CDR1 and CDR2 (germline): SNHLY, FYNNEI. CDR3 DNA sequence: TGTGCCAGCAGTGAAATCCCCTCCAATGAGCAGTTCTTC. It translates to CASSEIPSNEQFF.

This clone was seen many times. V gene TRBV4-1 combines with J gene TRBJ2-2, with D maybe TRBD1 (6 bases). V was pared by 2 bases and J by 6 bases, with 13 bases between. Per germline, CDR1 MGHRA and CDR2 YSYEKL. The CDR3 runs to 15 residues. As DNA, the CDR3 is TGCGCCAGCAGCCAACGTTCAGGGGTCTCCGGGGAGCTGTTTTTT. Residues: CASSQRSGVSGELFF.